A selection of T cell receptor beta chains follows, all from one sample in a study of regulatory T cells in long-lasting Graves disease. MiXCR, run by TCRdb on the multiplex PCR reads, gives a single entry per CDR3 protein. Among 350,000 to 500,000 distinct CDR3 sequences listed, approximately 22% were seen once. Here the sequenced sample was peripheral blood mononuclear cells (PBMCs), taken when the disease was refractory, from a patient treated with antithyroid drugs. The receptors were gathered from a female donor with Graves disease. Each CDR3 is given with its conserved first and last residue. Each record gives: CDR3 protein, CDR3 DNA, D gene, V gene, J gene, clone size. D genes are given only for firm matches. Only part of the rows carry a size: once, few, many, or a class if the clone is expanded.

CDR3 protein: CASRTGGSGNTIYF
CDR3 DNA: TGTGCCAGTAGGACAGGGGGCTCCGGAAACACCATATATTTT
D gene: TRBD1
V gene: TRBV19
J gene: TRBJ1-3
clone size: .

CDR3 protein: CAWSVPIAGAHEQYF
CDR3 DNA: TGTGCCTGGAGTGTCCCCATAGCGGGAGCCCACGAGCAGTACTTC
D gene: TRBD2
V gene: TRBV30
J gene: TRBJ2-7
clone size: few

CDR3 protein: CASSLTGLSYGYTF
CDR3 DNA: TGCGCCAGCAGCTTGACGGGCCTGAGCTATGGCTACACCTTC
D gene: .
V gene: TRBV5-1
J gene: TRBJ1-2
clone size: many

CDR3 protein: CATRTGNTGELFF
CDR3 DNA: TGTGCCACAAGGACAGGGAACACCGGGGAGCTGTTTTTT
D gene: TRBD1
V gene: TRBV24-1
J gene: TRBJ2-2
clone size: many

CDR3 protein: CASSLFGGGTDTQYF
CDR3 DNA: TGTGCCAGCAGCTTATTTGGTGGGGGCACAGATACGCAGTATTTT
D gene: .
V gene: TRBV7-2
J gene: TRBJ2-3
clone size: .

CDR3 protein: CASSLGQSRTNQPQHF
CDR3 DNA: TGTGCCAGCAGTTTGGGGCAGTCCCGTACCAATCAGCCCCAGCATTTT
D gene: .
V gene: TRBV12-3/TRBV12-4
J gene: TRBJ1-5
clone size: .

CDR3 protein: CASSSLNRYPGNTIYF
CDR3 DNA: TGTGCCAGCAGTTCTTTAAATCGGTACCCTGGAAACACCATATATTTT
D gene: .
V gene: TRBV28
J gene: TRBJ1-3
clone size: .

CDR3 protein: CSARASPNTEAFF
CDR3 DNA: TGCAGTGCTAGGGCTTCTCCAAACACTGAAGCTTTCTTT
D gene: .
V gene: TRBV20-1
J gene: TRBJ1-1
clone size: many

CDR3 protein: CASGQLASSGANVLTF
CDR3 DNA: TGTGCCAGCGGGCAGCTCGCTAGCTCTGGGGCCAACGTCCTGACTTTC
D gene: .
V gene: TRBV6-1
J gene: TRBJ2-6
clone size: many

CDR3 protein: CSAPQLETNYGYTF
CDR3 DNA: TGCAGTGCTCCTCAGTTAGAAACTAACTATGGCTACACCTTC
D gene: .
V gene: TRBV20-1
J gene: TRBJ1-2
clone size: .

CDR3 protein: CASSQLGEAEQYF
CDR3 DNA: TGTGCCAGCAGCCAGCTGGGAGAGGCCGAGCAGTACTTC
D gene: .
V gene: TRBV3-1
J gene: TRBJ2-7
clone size: many

CDR3 protein: CAWSPGTHQPQHF
CDR3 DNA: TGTGCCTGGAGTCCGGGCACACATCAGCCCCAGCATTTT
D gene: .
V gene: TRBV30
J gene: TRBJ1-5
clone size: few

CDR3 protein: CSVGRGTDSSGANVLTF
CDR3 DNA: TGCAGCGTTGGTCGAGGGACAGACTCCTCTGGGGCCAACGTCCTGACTTTC
D gene: TRBD1
V gene: TRBV29-1
J gene: TRBJ2-6
clone size: few

CDR3 protein: CASSAETGVNSPLHF
CDR3 DNA: TGTGCCAGCAGTGCGGAGACAGGCGTTAATTCACCCCTCCACTTT
D gene: .
V gene: TRBV2
J gene: TRBJ1-6
clone size: many

CDR3 protein: CASSRLVGARELFF
CDR3 DNA: TGTGCCAGCAGCCGACTAGTAGGTGCCCGGGAGCTGTTTTTT
D gene: .
V gene: TRBV3-1
J gene: TRBJ2-2
clone size: .

CDR3 protein: CASSLGTVNEKLFF
CDR3 DNA: TGTGCCAGCAGCTTAGGGACAGTTAATGAAAAACTGTTTTTT
D gene: .
V gene: TRBV13
J gene: TRBJ1-4
clone size: many

CDR3 protein: CASSSFQGGEAFF
CDR3 DNA: TGTGCCAGCAGCTCATTTCAGGGGGGGGAAGCTTTCTTT
D gene: TRBD1
V gene: TRBV6-1
J gene: TRBJ1-1
clone size: many

CDR3 protein: CASSLIPGVAGPYNEQFF
CDR3 DNA: TGTGCCAGCAGTTTAATCCCTGGGGTAGCGGGACCCTACAATGAGCAGTTCTTC
D gene: TRBD2
V gene: TRBV28
J gene: TRBJ2-1
clone size: .

CDR3 protein: CASSAREGGNEQYF
CDR3 DNA: TGTGCCAGCAGTGCTCGAGAGGGAGGGAACGAGCAGTACTTC
D gene: TRBD2
V gene: TRBV2
J gene: TRBJ2-7
clone size: many

CDR3 protein: CATDGGSGANVLTF
CDR3 DNA: TGTGCCACCGACGGGGGCTCTGGGGCCAACGTCCTGACTTTC
D gene: .
V gene: TRBV24-1
J gene: TRBJ2-6
clone size: .

CDR3 protein: CASLAGGPETQYF
CDR3 DNA: TGTGCCAGCCTCGCGGGAGGGCCAGAGACCCAGTACTTC
D gene: TRBD2
V gene: TRBV7-9
J gene: TRBJ2-5
clone size: few

CDR3 protein: CASSWGQTYNEQFF
CDR3 DNA: TGCGCCAGCAGCTGGGGACAGACTTACAATGAGCAGTTCTTC
D gene: TRBD1
V gene: TRBV5-1
J gene: TRBJ2-1
clone size: .

CDR3 protein: CASSIERPLAKNIQYF
CDR3 DNA: TGTGCCAGTAGTATAGAAAGGCCGCTAGCCAAAAACATTCAGTACTTC
D gene: .
V gene: TRBV19
J gene: TRBJ2-4
clone size: few

CDR3 protein: CASSLEGGANTEAFF
CDR3 DNA: TGTGCCAGCAGCTTAGAAGGGGGCGCGAACACTGAAGCTTTCTTT
D gene: TRBD1
V gene: TRBV7-2
J gene: TRBJ1-1
clone size: many

CDR3 protein: CASLGRSYEQYF
CDR3 DNA: TGTGCCAGCCTAGGACGGTCCTACGAGCAGTACTTC
D gene: .
V gene: TRBV2
J gene: TRBJ2-7
clone size: many

CDR3 protein: CASSGRSPGGGSYEQYF
CDR3 DNA: TGTGCCAGCAGCGGAAGGTCCCCGGGGGGAGGGTCCTACGAGCAGTACTTC
D gene: TRBD2
V gene: TRBV3-1
J gene: TRBJ2-7
clone size: .

CDR3 protein: CASAYSGSSYERYF
CDR3 DNA: TGCGCCAGTGCATATAGCGGGAGCTCCTACGAGCGGTACTTC
D gene: TRBD2
V gene: TRBV5-1
J gene: TRBJ2-7
clone size: .

CDR3 protein: CASSSTSKETQYF
CDR3 DNA: TGTGCCAGCAGCTCGACTAGTAAAGAGACCCAGTACTTC
D gene: .
V gene: TRBV7-2
J gene: TRBJ2-5
clone size: .

CDR3 protein: CSARSIVSGELFF
CDR3 DNA: TGCAGTGCTAGGTCCATCGTCTCCGGGGAGCTGTTTTTT
D gene: .
V gene: TRBV20-1
J gene: TRBJ2-2
clone size: few

CDR3 protein: CASSQTGGSSYEQYF
CDR3 DNA: TGTGCCAGCAGTCAAACCGGGGGGAGCTCCTACGAGCAGTACTTC
D gene: TRBD2
V gene: TRBV28
J gene: TRBJ2-7
clone size: many

CDR3 protein: CSVKGQGRYEQYF
CDR3 DNA: TGCAGCGTTAAGGGACAGGGGAGATACGAGCAGTACTTC
D gene: TRBD1
V gene: TRBV29-1
J gene: TRBJ2-7
clone size: many

CDR3 protein: CASSLTSGGGYYNEQFF
CDR3 DNA: TGTGCCAGCAGCTTAACTAGCGGGGGGGGATACTACAATGAGCAGTTCTTC
D gene: TRBD2
V gene: TRBV7-3
J gene: TRBJ2-1
clone size: many

CDR3 protein: CASSLLGQGAIYTF
CDR3 DNA: TGTGCCAGCAGCTTATTGGGACAGGGGGCGATCTACACCTTC
D gene: TRBD1
V gene: TRBV7-6
J gene: TRBJ1-2
clone size: many

CDR3 protein: CASSFPRSRGTDTQYF
CDR3 DNA: TGTGCCAGCAGTTTCCCAAGATCGAGGGGCACAGATACGCAGTATTTT
D gene: .
V gene: TRBV12-3/TRBV12-4
J gene: TRBJ2-3
clone size: few

CDR3 protein: CSASLGASGPYEQYF
CDR3 DNA: TGCAGTGCGTCCCTGGGGGCGTCAGGCCCCTACGAGCAGTACTTC
D gene: .
V gene: TRBV20-1
J gene: TRBJ2-7
clone size: .

CDR3 protein: CASSVTSDSYEQYF
CDR3 DNA: TGTGCCAGCAGCGTCACTAGCGACTCCTACGAGCAGTACTTC
D gene: TRBD2
V gene: TRBV5-4
J gene: TRBJ2-7
clone size: many

CDR3 protein: CASRGSGPRGGYTF
CDR3 DNA: TGTGCCAGCAGGGGATCAGGCCCCCGGGGTGGCTACACCTTC
D gene: .
V gene: TRBV28
J gene: TRBJ1-2
clone size: many

CDR3 protein: CASSWGLADDEQYF
CDR3 DNA: TGTGCCAGCAGTTGGGGACTAGCGGACGACGAGCAGTACTTC
D gene: TRBD2
V gene: TRBV12-3/TRBV12-4
J gene: TRBJ2-7
clone size: many

CDR3 protein: CASSLWGSDTGELFF
CDR3 DNA: TGTGCCAGCAGCTTATGGGGGAGCGACACCGGGGAGCTGTTTTTT
D gene: .
V gene: TRBV28
J gene: TRBJ2-2
clone size: many

CDR3 protein: CASSRPDRGGTEAFF
CDR3 DNA: TGTGCCAGCAGCAGGCCCGACAGGGGAGGCACTGAAGCTTTCTTT
D gene: TRBD1
V gene: TRBV5-4
J gene: TRBJ1-1
clone size: .

CDR3 protein: CASSYSKWGESSGNTIYF
CDR3 DNA: TGTGCCAGCAGTTACTCGAAATGGGGCGAGAGCTCTGGAAACACCATATATTTT
D gene: .
V gene: TRBV6-5
J gene: TRBJ1-3
clone size: .

CDR3 protein: CASSLPGARGTEQYF
CDR3 DNA: TGTGCCAGCAGTTTACCAGGGGCCCGAGGAACCGAGCAGTACTTC
D gene: .
V gene: TRBV27
J gene: TRBJ2-7
clone size: few